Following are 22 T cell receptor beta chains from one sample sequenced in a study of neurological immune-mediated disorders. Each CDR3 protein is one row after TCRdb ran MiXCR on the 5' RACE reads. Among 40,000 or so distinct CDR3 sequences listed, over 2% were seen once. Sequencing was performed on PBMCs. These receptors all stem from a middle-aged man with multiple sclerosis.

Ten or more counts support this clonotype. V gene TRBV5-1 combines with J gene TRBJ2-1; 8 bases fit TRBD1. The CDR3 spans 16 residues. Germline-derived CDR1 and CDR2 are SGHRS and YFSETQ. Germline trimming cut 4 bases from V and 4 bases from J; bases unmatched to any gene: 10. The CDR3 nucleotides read TGCGCCAGCAGCCCCCGAGACAGGGGCCATTACAATGAGCAGTTCTTC. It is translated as CASSPRDRGHYNEQFF. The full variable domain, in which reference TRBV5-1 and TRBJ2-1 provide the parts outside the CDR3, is KAGVTQTPRYLIKTRGQQVTLSCSPISGHRSVSWYQQTPGQGLQFLFEYFSETQRNKGNFPGRFSGRQFSNSRSEMNVSTLELGDSALYLCASSPRDRGHYNEQFFGPGTRLTVL.

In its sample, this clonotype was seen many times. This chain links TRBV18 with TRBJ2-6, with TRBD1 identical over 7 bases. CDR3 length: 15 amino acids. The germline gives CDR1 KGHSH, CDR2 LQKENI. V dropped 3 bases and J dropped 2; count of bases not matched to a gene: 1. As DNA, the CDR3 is TGTGCCAGCTCACCCGACAGGGCTGGGGCCAACGTCCTGACTTTC. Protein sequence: CASSPDRAGANVLTF.

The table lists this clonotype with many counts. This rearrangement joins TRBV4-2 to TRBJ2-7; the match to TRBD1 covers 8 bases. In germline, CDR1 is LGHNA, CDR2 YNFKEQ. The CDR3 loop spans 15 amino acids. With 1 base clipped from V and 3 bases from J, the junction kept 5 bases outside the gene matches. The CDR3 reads CASSQAGQALYEQYF. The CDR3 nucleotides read TGTGCCAGCAGCCAAGCGGGACAGGCCCTCTACGAGCAGTACTTC.

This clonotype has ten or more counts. CDR3 in amino acids: CASVLSGLGFGELFF. In DNA form, the CDR3 reads TGTGCCAGCGTATTGAGCGGCCTGGGCTTCGGGGAGCTGTTTTTT. The rearrangement uses TRBV6-6 and TRBJ2-2; D might be TRBD2 (5 bases). Germline CDR1 and CDR2: MNHNY and SVGAGI (reference sequence). The CDR3 spans 15 residues. V shed 8 bases and J shed 7 bases, with 20 bases lying between them.

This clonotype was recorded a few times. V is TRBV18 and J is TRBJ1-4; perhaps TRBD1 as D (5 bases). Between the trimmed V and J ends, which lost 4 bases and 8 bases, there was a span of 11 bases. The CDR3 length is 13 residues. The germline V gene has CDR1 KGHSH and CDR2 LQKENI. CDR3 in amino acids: CASSQGLREKLFF. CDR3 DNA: TGTGCCAGCTCACAGGGGTTACGCGAAAAACTGTTTTTT.

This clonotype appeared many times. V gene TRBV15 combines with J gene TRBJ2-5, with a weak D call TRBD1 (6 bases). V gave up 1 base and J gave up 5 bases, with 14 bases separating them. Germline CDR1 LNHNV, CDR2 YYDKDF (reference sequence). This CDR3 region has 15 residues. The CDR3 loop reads CATSRVRGVGETQYF. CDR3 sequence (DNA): TGTGCCACCAGCAGAGTCAGGGGCGTGGGCGAGACCCAGTACTTC.

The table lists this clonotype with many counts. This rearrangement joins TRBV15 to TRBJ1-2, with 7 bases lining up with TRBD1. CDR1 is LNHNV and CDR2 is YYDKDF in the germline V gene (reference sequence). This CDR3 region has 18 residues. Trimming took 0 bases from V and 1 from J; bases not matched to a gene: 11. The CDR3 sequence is CATSRETAGGRFNYGYTF. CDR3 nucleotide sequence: TGTGCCACCAGCAGAGAGACGGCAGGGGGAAGGTTTAACTATGGCTACACCTTC.

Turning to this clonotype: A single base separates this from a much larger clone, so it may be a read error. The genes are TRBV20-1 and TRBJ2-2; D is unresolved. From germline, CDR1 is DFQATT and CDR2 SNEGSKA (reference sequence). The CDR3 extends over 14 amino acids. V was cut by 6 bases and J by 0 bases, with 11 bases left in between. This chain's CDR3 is CSATDKTNTGELFF. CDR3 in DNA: TGCAGTGCGACCGACAAAACGAACACCGGGGAGCTGTTTTTT.

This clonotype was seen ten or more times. The CDR3 DNA sequence: TGCAGTGCTAGGAGGAGGACTAGCGCGACCTACGAGCAGTACTTC. Translation: CSARRRTSATYEQYF. This chain joins TRBV20-1 and TRBJ2-7; 9 bases map to TRBD2. J lost 2 bases, V lost 3 bases, and 8 bases had no gene match. Germline loops: CDR1 DFQATT, CDR2 SNEGSKA (reference sequence). The CDR3 covers 15 residues.

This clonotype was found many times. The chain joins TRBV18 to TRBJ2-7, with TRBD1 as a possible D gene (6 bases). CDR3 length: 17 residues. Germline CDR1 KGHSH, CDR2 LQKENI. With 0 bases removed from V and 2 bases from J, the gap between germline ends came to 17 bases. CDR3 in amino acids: CASSPPAQGPLPYEQYF. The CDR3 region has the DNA TGTGCCAGCTCACCACCGGCCCAGGGGCCACTTCCCTACGAGCAGTACTTC.

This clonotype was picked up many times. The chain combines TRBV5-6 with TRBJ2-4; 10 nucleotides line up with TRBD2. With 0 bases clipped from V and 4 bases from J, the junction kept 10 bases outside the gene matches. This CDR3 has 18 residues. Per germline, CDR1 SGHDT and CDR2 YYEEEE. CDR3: CASSLVLAGPYRKNIQYF. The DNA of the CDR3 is TGTGCCAGCAGCTTGGTACTAGCGGGACCTTATCGGAAAAACATTCAGTACTTC. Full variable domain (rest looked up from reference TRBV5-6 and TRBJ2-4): DAGVTQSPTHLIKTRGQQVTLRCSPKSGHDTVSWYQQALGQGPQFIFQYYEEEERQRGNFPDRFSGHQFPNYSSELNVNALLLGDSALYLCASSLVLAGPYRKNIQYFGAGTRLSVL.

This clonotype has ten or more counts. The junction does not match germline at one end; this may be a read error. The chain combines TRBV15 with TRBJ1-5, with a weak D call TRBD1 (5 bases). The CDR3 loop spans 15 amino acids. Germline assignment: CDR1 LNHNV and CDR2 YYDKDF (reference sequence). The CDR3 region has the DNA TGTGCCACCAGCAGAACCGGGGGAACGAGTCAGCCCCAGAATTTT. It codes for CATSRTGGTSQPQNF.

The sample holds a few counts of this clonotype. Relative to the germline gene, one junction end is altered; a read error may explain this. The CDR3 is CASSLYGRGGKQPQNF. CDR3 DNA: TGTGCCAGCAGTTTATATGGCAGGGGAGGGAAACAGCCCCAGAATTTT. The chain couples TRBV28 to TRBJ1-5; perhaps TRBD1 as D (6 bases). The CDR3 runs 16 residues. Germline CDR1 MDHEN, CDR2 SYDVKM. Full variable domain (missing parts from reference TRBV28 and TRBJ1-5): DVKVTQSSRYLVKRTGEKVFLECVQDMDHENMFWYRQDPGLGLRLIYFSYDVKMKEKGDIPEGYSVSREKKERFSLILESASTNQTSMYLCASSLYGRGGKQPQNFGDGTRLSIL.

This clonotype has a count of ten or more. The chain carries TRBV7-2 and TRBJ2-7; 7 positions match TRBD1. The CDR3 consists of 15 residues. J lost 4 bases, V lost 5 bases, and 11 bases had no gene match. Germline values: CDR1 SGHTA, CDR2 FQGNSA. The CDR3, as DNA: TGTGCCAGCAGCCTTCGGACAGGAAGAGAGTACGAGCAGTACTTC. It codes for CASSLRTGREYEQYF.

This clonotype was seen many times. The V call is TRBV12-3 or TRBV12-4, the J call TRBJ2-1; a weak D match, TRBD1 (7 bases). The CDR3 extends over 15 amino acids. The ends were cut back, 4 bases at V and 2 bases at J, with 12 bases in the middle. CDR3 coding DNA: TGTGCCAGCAGTTACCTCAGGGGGGCCTACAATGAGCAGTTCTTC. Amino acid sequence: CASSYLRGAYNEQFF.

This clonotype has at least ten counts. The chain's CDR3 is CASSYNPSGGYDTQYF. DNA of the CDR3: TGTGCCAGCAGTTACAACCCTAGCGGGGGGTATGATACGCAGTATTTT. This chain uses TRBV6-5 with TRBJ2-3; 11 bases agree with TRBD2. The J segment lost 6 bases and the V segment lost 2 bases, leaving 7 bases of the junction unmatched. Per the germline V gene, CDR1 is MNHEY and CDR2 is SVGAGI. The CDR3 totals 16 residues.

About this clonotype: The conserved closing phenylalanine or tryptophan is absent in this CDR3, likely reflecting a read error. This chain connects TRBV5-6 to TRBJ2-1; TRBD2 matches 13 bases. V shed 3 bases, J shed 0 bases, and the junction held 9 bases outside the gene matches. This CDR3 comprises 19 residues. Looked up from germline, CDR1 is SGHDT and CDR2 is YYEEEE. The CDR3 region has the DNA TGTGCCAGCAGCTCCCCGGGACTAGCGGGGTCGAGCTCCTACAATGAGCAGTTCAAC. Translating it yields CASSSPGLAGSSSYNEQFN.

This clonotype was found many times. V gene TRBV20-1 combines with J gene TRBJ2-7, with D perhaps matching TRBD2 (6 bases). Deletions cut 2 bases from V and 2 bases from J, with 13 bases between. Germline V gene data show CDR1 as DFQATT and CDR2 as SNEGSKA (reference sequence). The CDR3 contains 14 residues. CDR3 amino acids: CSARYRDFPYEQYF. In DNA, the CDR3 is TGCAGTGCTAGATATCGGGACTTTCCCTACGAGCAGTACTTC.

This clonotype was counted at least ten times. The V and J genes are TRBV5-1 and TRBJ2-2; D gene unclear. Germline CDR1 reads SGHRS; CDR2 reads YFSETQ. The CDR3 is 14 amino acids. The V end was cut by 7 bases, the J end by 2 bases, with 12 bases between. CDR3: CASRQSLNTGELFF. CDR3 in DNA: TGCGCCAGCCGCCAAAGCCTAAACACCGGGGAGCTGTTTTTT. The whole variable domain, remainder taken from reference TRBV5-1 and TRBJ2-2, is KAGVTQTPRYLIKTRGQQVTLSCSPISGHRSVSWYQQTPGQGLQFLFEYFSETQRNKGNFPGRFSGRQFSNSRSEMNVSTLELGDSALYLCASRQSLNTGELFFGEGSRLTVL.

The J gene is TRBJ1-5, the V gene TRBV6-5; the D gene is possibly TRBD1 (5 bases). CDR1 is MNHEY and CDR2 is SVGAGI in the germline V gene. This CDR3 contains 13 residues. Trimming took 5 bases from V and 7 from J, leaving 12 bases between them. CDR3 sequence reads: CASSNQDRQPQHF. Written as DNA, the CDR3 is TGTGCCAGCAGTAACCAAGACAGACAGCCCCAGCATTTT.

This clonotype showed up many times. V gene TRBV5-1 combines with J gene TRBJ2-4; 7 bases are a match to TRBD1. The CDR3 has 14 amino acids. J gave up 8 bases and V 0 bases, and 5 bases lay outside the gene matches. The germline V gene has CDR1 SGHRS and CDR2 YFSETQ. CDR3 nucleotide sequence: TGCGCCAGCAGCTTGGAACAGGGGCAAGACATTCAGTACTTC. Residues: CASSLEQGQDIQYF.

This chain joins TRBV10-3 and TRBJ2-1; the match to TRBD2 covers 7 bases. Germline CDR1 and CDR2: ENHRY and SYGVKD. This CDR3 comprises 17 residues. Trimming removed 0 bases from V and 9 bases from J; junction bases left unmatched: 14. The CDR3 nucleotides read TGTGCCATCAGTGAGTCGGTGGTGGCGCGGGGGATGTTTGAGCAGTTCTTC. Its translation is CAISESVVARGMFEQFF.